These 2 T cell receptor beta chains were all obtained from the same sample, sequenced in a study of blood T cell repertoires in COVID-19. Here immunoSEQ multiplex PCR was the method, and the copy in TCRdb shows in-frame clones only, minus some. The sample shows some 280,000 clones, 75% to 90% of them seen only once. Sequencing was carried out using peripheral blood. These receptors originate from a woman in her thirties with active or convalescent COVID-19.

The chain combines TRBV9 with TRBJ1-1; D is undetermined. The germline V gene has CDR1 SGDLS and CDR2 YYNGEE. This CDR3 is 14 amino acids long. Trimming stripped 0 bases from V and 0 bases from J, with 6 bases between. CDR3 bases: TGTGCCAGCAGCGTAGACGGTGTGAACACTGAAGCTTTCTTT. Amino acid sequence: CASSVDGVNTEAFF. Variable domain in full (rest from reference TRBV9 and TRBJ1-1): DSGVTQTPKHLITATGQRVTLRCSPRSGDLSVYWYQQSLDQGLQFLIQYYNGEERAKGNILERFSAQQFPDLHSELNLSSLELGDSALYFCASSVDGVNTEAFFGQGTRLTVV.

V gene TRBV29-1 combines with J gene TRBJ1-5, with 9 bases aligning to TRBD1. Germline-derived CDR1 and CDR2 are SQVTM and ANQGSEA. CDR3 length equals 13 residues. Losses at the gene ends were 1 base for V and 5 bases for J; bases not matched to a gene: 0. The CDR3 is CSVEGTGDQPQHF. The DNA for the CDR3 is TGCAGCGTTGAAGGGACAGGGGATCAGCCCCAGCATTTT.